This TCR beta chain was sequenced for a study of post-analysis software for immune sequencing data. Turning to the study itself: Recorded subtypes: relapsing-remitting, secondary progressive, progressive-relapsing; some patients unannotated.

Ten or more counts support this clonotype. Its antigen is not known. The CDR3 extends over 13 amino acids. V was shortened by 0 bases and J by 3 bases, with 5 bases between the two germline ends. Germline V lookup: CDR1 SGHTA, CDR2 FQGTGA. Unique molecular identifiers tagged the TCR beta cDNA libraries. Between 1 and 10 million T cells gave rise to some 490,000 cDNA molecules. A single record per CDR3 protein comes from TCRdb applying MiXCR to the PCR reads. Altogether almost 700,000 distinct CDR3 sequences are present, 59% being singletons, with the ten largest covering about 11%. Study observations and caveats: Controls had lower frequencies than patients of roughly five TRBV segments, which included TRBV5-6, TRBV5-1 and TRBV20-1. Batch-matched samples strongly co-clustered by F measure. People with multiple sclerosis had a significantly lower normalized Chao1 diversity than controls did.

V gene TRBV7-3 combines with J gene TRBJ2-5; D is unclear. Sequenced material: blood. This TCR was recovered from a girl aged 2-10 years with multiple sclerosis. CDR3 sequence (DNA): TGTGCCAGCAGCTTAACTAGGGAAGAGACCCAGTACTTC. Residues: CASSLTREETQYF.